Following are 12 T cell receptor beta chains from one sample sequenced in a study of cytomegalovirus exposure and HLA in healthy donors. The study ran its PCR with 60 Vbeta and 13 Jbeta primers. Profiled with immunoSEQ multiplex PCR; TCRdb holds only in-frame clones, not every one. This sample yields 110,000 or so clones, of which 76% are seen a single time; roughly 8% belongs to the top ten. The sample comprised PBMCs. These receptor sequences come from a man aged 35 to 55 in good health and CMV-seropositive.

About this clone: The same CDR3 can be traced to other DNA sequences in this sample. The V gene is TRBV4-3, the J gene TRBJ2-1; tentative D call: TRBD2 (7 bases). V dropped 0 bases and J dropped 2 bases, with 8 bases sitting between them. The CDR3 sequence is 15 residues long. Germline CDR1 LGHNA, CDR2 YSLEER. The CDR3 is CASSQEGGPYNEQFF. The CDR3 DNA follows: TGCGCCAGCAGCCAAGAGGGGGGGCCCTACAATGAGCAGTTCTTC.

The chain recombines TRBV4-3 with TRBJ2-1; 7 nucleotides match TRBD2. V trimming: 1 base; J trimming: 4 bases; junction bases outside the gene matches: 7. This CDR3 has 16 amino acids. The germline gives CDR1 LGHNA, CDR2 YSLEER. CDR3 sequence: CASSQAWLAEYNEQFF. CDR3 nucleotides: TGCGCCAGCAGCCAAGCGTGGCTAGCGGAATACAATGAGCAGTTCTTC.

CDR3 sequence reads: CASSLTGQEAHGYTF. DNA of the CDR3: TGCGCCAGCAGCTTGACGGGACAGGAGGCTCATGGCTACACCTTC. This rearrangement joins TRBV5-1 to TRBJ1-2; 8 positions agree with TRBD1. This CDR3 contains 15 residues. Trimming took 1 base from V and 6 from J; bases not matched to a gene: 8. CDR1 and CDR2 from the germline V gene are SGHRS and YFSETQ.

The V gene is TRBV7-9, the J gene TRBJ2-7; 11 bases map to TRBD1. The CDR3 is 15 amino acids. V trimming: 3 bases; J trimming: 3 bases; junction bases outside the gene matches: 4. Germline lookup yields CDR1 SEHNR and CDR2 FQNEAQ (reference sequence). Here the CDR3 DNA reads TGTGCCAGCAGCTTCCGGGGACAGGGGGACTACGAGCAGTACTTC. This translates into CASSFRGQGDYEQYF.

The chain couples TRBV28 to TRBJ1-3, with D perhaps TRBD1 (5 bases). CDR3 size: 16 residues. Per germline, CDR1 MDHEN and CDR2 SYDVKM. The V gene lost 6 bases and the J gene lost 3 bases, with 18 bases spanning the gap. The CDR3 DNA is TGTGCCAGCAGCCGCGGGGGGGAGGATGGTGGAAACACCATATATTTT. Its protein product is CASSRGGEDGGNTIYF.

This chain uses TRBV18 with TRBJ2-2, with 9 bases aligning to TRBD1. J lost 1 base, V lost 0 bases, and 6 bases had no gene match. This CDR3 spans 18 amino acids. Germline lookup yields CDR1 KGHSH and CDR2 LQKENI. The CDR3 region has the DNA TGTGCCAGCTCACCACCGCTGGGGACAGGGATGAACACCGGGGAGCTGTTTTTT. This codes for CASSPPLGTGMNTGELFF.

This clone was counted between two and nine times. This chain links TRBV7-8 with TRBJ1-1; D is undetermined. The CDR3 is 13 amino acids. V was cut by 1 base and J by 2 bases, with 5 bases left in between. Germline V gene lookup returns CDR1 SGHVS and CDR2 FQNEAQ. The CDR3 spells CASSLGRNTEAFF. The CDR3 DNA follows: TGTGCCAGCAGCTTAGGTCGTAACACTGAAGCTTTCTTT.

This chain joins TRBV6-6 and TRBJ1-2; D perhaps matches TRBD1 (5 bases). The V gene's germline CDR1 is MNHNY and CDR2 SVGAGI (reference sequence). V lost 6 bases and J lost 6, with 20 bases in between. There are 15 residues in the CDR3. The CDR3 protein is CASSSGTAILNGYTF. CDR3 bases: TGTGCCAGCAGCAGCGGGACTGCAATCCTGAATGGCTACACCTTC.

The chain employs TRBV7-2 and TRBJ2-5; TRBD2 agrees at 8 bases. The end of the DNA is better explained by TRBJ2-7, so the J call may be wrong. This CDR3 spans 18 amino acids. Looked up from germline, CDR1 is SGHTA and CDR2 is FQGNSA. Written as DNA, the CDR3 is TGTGCCAGCAGCTTAGCCCCAGGCGGGGGGACAAGCTCCTACGAGCAGTACTTC. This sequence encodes CASSLAPGGGTSSYEQYF.

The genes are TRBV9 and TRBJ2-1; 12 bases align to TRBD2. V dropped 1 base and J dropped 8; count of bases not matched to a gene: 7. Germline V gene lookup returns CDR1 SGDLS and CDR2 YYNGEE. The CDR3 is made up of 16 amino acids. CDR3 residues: CASSVLASGGAYEQFF. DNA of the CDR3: TGTGCCAGCAGCGTACTGGCTAGCGGGGGGGCCTATGAGCAGTTCTTC. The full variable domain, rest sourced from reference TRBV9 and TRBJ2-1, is DSGVTQTPKHLITATGQRVTLRCSPRSGDLSVYWYQQSLDQGLQFLIQYYNGEERAKGNILERFSAQQFPDLHSELNLSSLELGDSALYFCASSVLASGGAYEQFFGPGTRLTVL.

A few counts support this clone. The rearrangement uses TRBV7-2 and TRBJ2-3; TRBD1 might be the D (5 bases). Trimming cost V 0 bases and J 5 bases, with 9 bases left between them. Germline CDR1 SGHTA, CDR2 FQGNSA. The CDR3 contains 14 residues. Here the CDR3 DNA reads TGTGCCAGCAGCTTAGCAGGGGTTGGAGATACGCAGTATTTT. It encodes CASSLAGVGDTQYF.

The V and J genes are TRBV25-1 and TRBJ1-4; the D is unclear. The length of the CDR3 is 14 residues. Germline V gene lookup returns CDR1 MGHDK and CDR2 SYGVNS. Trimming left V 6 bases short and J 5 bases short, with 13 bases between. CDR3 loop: CASRKHGENEKLFF. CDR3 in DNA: TGTGCCAGCAGGAAACACGGGGAAAATGAAAAACTGTTTTTT.